What follows are 25 T cell receptor beta chains derived from one specimen sequenced in a study of PD-1 blockade in classical Hodgkin lymphoma. Patients all relapsed after autologous stem cell transplantation, and there was variation in brentuximab vedotin exposure. Generated by immunoSEQ multiplex PCR, the TCRdb table keeps only in-frame clones and is missing some. Among approximately 7,800 clones listed, about 76% were seen once. The input for sequencing was peripheral blood mononuclear cells (PBMCs), taken before the second cycle of nivolumab. The receptor set was obtained from a human donor with classical Hodgkin lymphoma.

The chain employs TRBV27 and TRBJ2-1, with 7 nucleotides matching TRBD1. V lost 6 bases to trimming and J lost 0 bases; unmatched junction nucleotides: 8. CDR1 is MNHEY, CDR2 SMNVEV, per germline (reference sequence). The CDR3 sequence is 16 residues long. CDR3 bases: TGTGCCAGCAGACCGACAGGGTGGGTCTCCTACAATGAGCAGTTCTTC. Its protein is CASRPTGWVSYNEQFF.

The rearrangement joins TRBV6-5 to TRBJ2-7; 7 bases line up with TRBD2. J gave up 6 bases and V 6 bases, and 5 bases lay outside the gene matches. This CDR3 is 12 amino acids long. Germline lookup yields CDR1 MNHEY and CDR2 SVGAGI. CDR3 region: CASRGGEGEQYF. CDR3 nucleotides: TGTGCCAGCAGGGGGGGGGAAGGCGAGCAGTACTTC.

The chain employs TRBV14 and TRBJ2-2; either TRBD1 or TRBD2 may fit D (7 bases each). CDR1 and CDR2 (germline): SGHDN, FVKESK. The ends were cut back, 4 bases at V and 10 bases at J, with 19 bases in the middle. The CDR3 length is 15 residues. DNA for the CDR3: TGTGCCAGCAGCCTGGGAGGGACAGTCTTCATGGAGCTGTTTTTT. This codes for CASSLGGTVFMELFF.

J is TRBJ2-5 and V is TRBV7-2; 8 nucleotides match TRBD1. With V trimmed by 5 bases and J by 0 bases, 8 bases remained unmatched. The CDR3 spans 16 residues. CDR1 is SGHTA and CDR2 is FQGNSA in the germline V gene. The CDR3, as DNA: TGTGCCAGCAGCCGCCCCGACAGGGGCAACCAAGAGACCCAGTACTTC. Encoded protein: CASSRPDRGNQETQYF.

This chain joins TRBV28 and TRBJ2-5; D possibly corresponds to TRBD2 (6 bases). The CDR3 contains 15 residues. The V gene's germline CDR1 is MDHEN and CDR2 SYDVKM. Trimming pared 3 bases from V and 5 bases from J, leaving 16 bases between. The CDR3, as DNA: TGTGCCAGCAGTTTCGCGGGGCCATTGCGGGAGACCCAGTACTTC. Amino acid sequence: CASSFAGPLRETQYF.

The chain combines TRBV19 with TRBJ2-1, with 10 nucleotides matching TRBD2. In germline, CDR1 is LNHDA, CDR2 SQIVND (reference sequence). J gave up 4 bases and V 1 base, and 1 base lay outside the gene matches. This CDR3 contains 15 residues. CDR3 nucleotides: TGTGCCAGTAGTATAGGGACTAGCGGTTACAATGAGCAGTTCTTC. Translated: CASSIGTSGYNEQFF.

This clone is medium-sized (0.01 to 0.1%) within its sample. The chain links TRBV6-1 to TRBJ2-7; D is unresolved. CDR1 and CDR2 (germline): MNHNS, SASEGT. V shed 1 base and J shed 3 bases, with 10 bases lying between them. The CDR3 totals 14 residues. CDR3 nucleotides: TGTGCCAGCAGTGAAGGCGGATTCGTCTACGAGCAGTACTTC. Translating gives CASSEGGFVYEQYF.

The rearrangement uses TRBV6-6 and TRBJ2-2; no clear D. The CDR3 is 12 amino acids. Trimming pared 6 bases from V and 1 base from J, leaving 3 bases between. Germline values: CDR1 MNHNY, CDR2 SVGAGI (reference sequence). CDR3 nucleotides: TGTGCCAGCAGCCGGAACACCGGGGAGCTGTTTTTT. Translated: CASSRNTGELFF.

The rearrangement links TRBV13 to TRBJ1-4; D is possibly TRBD1 (5 bases). From germline, CDR1 is PRHDT and CDR2 FYEKMQ (reference sequence). With 3 bases removed from V and 6 bases from J, the gap between germline ends came to 11 bases. CDR3 length: 14 amino acids. CDR3 DNA sequence: TGTGCCAGCAGCTTTTGGGGGAAGGATGAAAAACTGTTTTTT. Translation: CASSFWGKDEKLFF. Drawing the rest from reference TRBV13 and TRBJ1-4, the complete variable domain is AAGVIQSPRHLIKEKRETATLKCYPIPRHDTVYWYQQGPGQDPQFLISFYEKMQSDKGSIPDRFSAQQFSDYHSELNMSSLELGDSALYFCASSFWGKDEKLFFGSGTQLSVL.

This clone came up once. This rearrangement joins TRBV12-5 to TRBJ1-6; D remains unclear. Germline V lookup: CDR1 LGHNT, CDR2 FRNRAP. This CDR3 region has 14 residues. Deletions cut 10 bases from V and 9 bases from J, with 19 bases between. Written as DNA, the CDR3 is TGTGCTAAGACCCTACTACTCGAGGGTTCACCCCTCCACTTT. As protein: CAKTLLLEGSPLHF.

This sequence joins TRBV2 and TRBJ2-3; D possibly corresponds to TRBD1 (6 bases). The CDR3 is made up of 17 amino acids. Germline V gene sequence: CDR1 SNHLY, CDR2 FYNNEI. Trimming pared 1 base from V and 6 bases from J, leaving 20 bases between. Written as DNA, the CDR3 is TGTGCCAGCAGTGAAGATGAGGGAGTAGGGGGTATCGATACGCAGTATTTT. Its translation: CASSEDEGVGGIDTQYF. The whole variable domain, remainder taken from reference TRBV2 and TRBJ2-3, is EPEVTQTPSHQVTQMGQEVILRCVPISNHLYFYWYRQILGQKVEFLVSFYNNEISEKSEIFDDQFSVERPDGSNFTLKIRSTKLEDSAMYFCASSEDEGVGGIDTQYFGPGTRLTVL.

The chain couples TRBV7-9 to TRBJ1-2; 9 positions agree with TRBD1. After removal of 4 bases from V and 5 bases from J, the junction contained 17 bases not matched to a gene. Germline V gene lookup returns CDR1 SEHNR and CDR2 FQNEAQ (reference sequence). The CDR3 loop spans 18 amino acids. Written as DNA, the CDR3 is TGTGCCAGCAGCTCCTCCGGGACAGGGAGACTGTTTGGGTATGGCTACACCTTC. Translated, it gives CASSSSGTGRLFGYGYTF.

The chain joins TRBV12-2 to TRBJ2-3; whether TRBD2, the table's D call, matches the DNA was not checked. TRBV12-2 is listed as a pseudogene. The CDR3 consists of 16 residues. CDR3 sequence reads: CASRLAEGAGTDTQYF. The DNA of the CDR3 is TGTGCAAGTCGCTTAGCGGAGGGCGCGGGCACAGATACGCAGTATTTT.

The rearrangement links TRBV6-6 to TRBJ1-4; 8 bases match TRBD1. The CDR3 runs to 16 residues. J lost 4 bases, V lost 2 bases, and 6 bases had no gene match. CDR1 and CDR2 from the germline V gene are MNHNY and SVGAGI (reference sequence). The CDR3 is CASSYPDRGLNEKLFF. The CDR3 coding sequence is TGTGCCAGCAGTTACCCCGACAGGGGACTTAATGAAAAACTGTTTTTT.

This rearrangement joins TRBV6-1 to TRBJ2-4; tentatively, D is TRBD2 (6 bases). The CDR3 has 13 amino acids. CDR1 and CDR2 from the germline V gene are MNHNS and SASEGT. The ends were cut back, 1 base at V and 15 bases at J, with 16 bases in the middle. As DNA, the CDR3 is TGTGCCAGCAGTGAAGTGGGGGACTCACTTAGGTACTTC. This gives the protein CASSEVGDSLRYF.

The chain carries TRBV14 and TRBJ1-1; a weak D match, TRBD1 (5 bases). The CDR3 runs to 16 residues. V lost 2 bases and J lost 1, with 14 bases in between. The germline CDR1 and CDR2 sequences are SGHDN and FVKESK. The CDR3 here is CASSQPQGVGNTEAFF. For the CDR3, the DNA is TGTGCCAGCAGCCAACCCCAGGGTGTTGGGAACACTGAAGCTTTCTTT.

This chain links TRBV18 with TRBJ1-5; D gene unclear. This CDR3 region has 14 residues. Germline V CDR1 and CDR2: KGHSH, LQKENI. V lost 3 bases and J 0 bases, leaving 6 bases between the germline ends. In DNA form, the CDR3 reads TGTGCCAGCTCACCGGATTATAGCAATCAGCCCCAGCATTTT. Encoded protein: CASSPDYSNQPQHF. The full variable domain, its missing parts supplied by reference TRBV18 and TRBJ1-5, is NAGVMQNPRHLVRRRGQEARLRCSPMKGHSHVYWYRQLPEEGLKFMVYLQKENIIDESGMPKERFSAEFPKEGPSILRIQQVVRGDSAAYFCASSPDYSNQPQHFGDGTRLSIL.

V usage is TRBV6-5 and J usage is TRBJ2-3, with TRBD1 as a possible D gene (5 bases). CDR3 length: 13 residues. V lost 0 bases and J 4 bases, leaving 5 bases between the germline ends. Germline CDR1 MNHEY, CDR2 SVGAGI. The CDR3 here is CASSYSTADTQYF. The CDR3 nucleotides read TGTGCCAGCAGTTACTCGACAGCAGATACGCAGTATTTT.

This clone was observed once. The rearrangement uses TRBV27 and TRBJ1-1; 9 nucleotides match TRBD1. The ends lost 3 bases at V and 1 base at J; junction bases unmatched: 15. The CDR3 runs 19 residues. In germline, CDR1 is MNHEY, CDR2 SMNVEV (reference sequence). CDR3 sequence reads: CASSLGIRQGGLRNTEAFF. DNA of the CDR3: TGTGCCAGCAGTTTGGGCATCCGACAGGGGGGTTTGAGGAACACTGAAGCTTTCTTT.

The J gene is TRBJ2-1, the V gene TRBV11-2, with 7 nucleotides matching TRBD1. The germline V gene encodes CDR1 SGHAT and CDR2 FQNNGV. This CDR3 has 13 amino acids. The junction had 5 bases not matched to a gene; V was cut back by 5 bases and J by 7 bases. The CDR3 nucleotides read TGTGCCAGCAGCCGGATGACAGGGAATGAGCAGTTCTTC. This codes for CASSRMTGNEQFF.

The rearrangement joins TRBV7-9 to TRBJ2-7, with D perhaps matching TRBD1 (6 bases). The CDR3 extends over 14 amino acids. Germline V gene data show CDR1 as SEHNR and CDR2 as FQNEAQ (reference sequence). With 5 bases removed from V and 6 bases from J, the gap between germline ends came to 17 bases. The DNA for the CDR3 is TGTGCCAGCAGCCCAACAGGGATCCGGGGCGAGCAGTACTTC. Translated: CASSPTGIRGEQYF.

The rearrangement links TRBV28 to TRBJ2-5; a possible D gene is TRBD1 (5 bases). This CDR3 spans 14 amino acids. Germline-derived CDR1 and CDR2 are MDHEN and SYDVKM. With 5 bases removed from V and 5 bases from J, the gap between germline ends came to 15 bases. The CDR3 DNA is TGTGCCAGCAGTCTAGAGACAGTAACGGAGACCCAGTACTTC. Residues: CASSLETVTETQYF.

This clone has only one observation. V gene TRBV28 combines with J gene TRBJ2-1; D call uncertain. Germline V gene lookup returns CDR1 MDHEN and CDR2 SYDVKM. This CDR3 spans 12 amino acids. V was trimmed by 6 bases and J by 4 bases, leaving 7 bases between them. Written as DNA, the CDR3 is TGTGCCAGCAGCTTACAGTACAATGAGCAGTTCTTC. Encoded protein: CASSLQYNEQFF. The full variable domain, its missing parts supplied by reference TRBV28 and TRBJ2-1, is DVKVTQSSRYLVKRTGEKVFLECVQDMDHENMFWYRQDPGLGLRLIYFSYDVKMKEKGDIPEGYSVSREKKERFSLILESASTNQTSMYLCASSLQYNEQFFGPGTRLTVL.

V usage is TRBV30 and J usage is TRBJ2-1, with 10 bases matching TRBD2. V shed 1 base and J 9 bases; nucleotides not matched to a gene: 9. Germline CDR1 is GTSNPN and CDR2 is SVGIG (reference sequence). The CDR3 loop spans 15 amino acids. The CDR3 spells CAWSGGLAVKGEQFF. As DNA, the CDR3 is TGTGCCTGGAGTGGCGGACTAGCGGTTAAGGGTGAGCAGTTCTTC.

The chain employs TRBV14 and TRBJ1-3; the D is unclear. Trimming stripped 6 bases from V and 3 bases from J, with 9 bases between. The CDR3 length is 13 residues. Germline CDR1 is SGHDN and CDR2 is FVKESK. The CDR3 here is CASSLGLGNTIYF. The CDR3 coding sequence is TGTGCCAGCAGTTTGGGCCTTGGAAACACCATATATTTT.